A single sample gave rise to the 24 T cell receptor beta chains below, sequenced in a study of post-analysis software for immune sequencing data. Study results and caveats: With TRBV5-6, TRBV5-1 and TRBV20-1 included, about 5 TRBV segments were more frequent in patients than in controls.

Every TCR beta cDNA library bore unique molecular identifiers. TCRdb re-analysed the PCR reads in MiXCR, keeping a single row per CDR3 protein. This sample yields hundreds of thousands of distinct CDR3 sequences, of which roughly 50% are seen a single time; 4.6% belongs to the top ten. These TCRs' antigens remain unknown. Sequenced sample: blood. Source of these receptors: a girl aged 10 to 17 with multiple sclerosis.

This chain links TRBV6-5 with TRBJ2-7; 12 positions agree with TRBD2. CDR1 MNHEY and CDR2 SVGAGI come from the germline V gene. Trimming cost V 7 bases and J 6 bases; bases outside gene matches: 7. CDR3 length: 14 residues. The CDR3 loop is CASTILAGGSEQYF. The CDR3 coding sequence is TGTGCCAGCACCATACTAGCGGGAGGAAGCGAGCAGTACTTC.

This chain connects TRBV7-3 to TRBJ2-3; TRBD2 aligns across 10 bases. The V gene end was trimmed by 8 bases and the J gene end by 5 bases; junction bases not matched to a gene: 7. Germline values: CDR1 SGHTA, CDR2 FQGTGA. There are 14 residues in the CDR3. The CDR3 coding sequence is TGTGCCAGCGGGATAGCGGGGGGTTTAGATACGCAGTATTTT. Its protein is CASGIAGGLDTQYF.

V is TRBV14 and J is TRBJ1-6; 7 bases map to TRBD1. The J segment lost 12 bases and the V segment lost 5 bases, leaving 13 bases of the junction unmatched. In germline, CDR1 is SGHDN, CDR2 FVKESK. The CDR3 length is 15 residues. DNA for the CDR3: TGTGCCAGCAGCAGGGGGCCAAACAGGCGCGAACCCCTCCACTTT. Translated, it gives CASSRGPNRREPLHF.

A few counts support this clonotype. The CDR3 nucleotides read TGCAGTGCTAGAGGGACTAGGCAGTCCTACGAGCAGTACTTC. Translation gives CSARGTRQSYEQYF. This chain connects TRBV20-1 to TRBJ2-4; TRBD2 agrees at 7 bases. Judging by the DNA end, TRBJ2-7 fits better; the J call may be wrong. CDR1 is DFQATT and CDR2 is SNEGSKA in the germline V gene (reference sequence). This CDR3 has 14 amino acids.

This clonotype was seen at least ten times. The chain is built from TRBV15 and TRBJ2-7, with D possibly called TRBD1 or TRBD2 (5 bases each). The V gene's germline CDR1 is LNHNV and CDR2 YYDKDF (reference sequence). This CDR3 spans 14 amino acids. The V gene lost 2 bases and the J gene lost 4 bases, with 12 bases spanning the gap. The CDR3 bases are TGTGCCACCAGCAGAAGTCGAGGGGAGTACGAGCAGTACTTC. Encoded protein: CATSRSRGEYEQYF.

This clonotype was recorded a few times. This sequence joins TRBV20-1 and TRBJ2-2; perhaps TRBD1 as D (5 bases). The CDR3 spans 14 residues. Germline CDR1 reads DFQATT; CDR2 reads SNEGSKA (reference sequence). Trimming stripped 4 bases from V and 0 bases from J, with 9 bases between. The CDR3 sequence is CSAKGDPNTGELFF. Here the CDR3 DNA reads TGCAGTGCTAAAGGGGATCCGAACACCGGGGAGCTGTTTTTT.

This clonotype has more than one count but fewer than ten. The chain joins TRBV29-1 to TRBJ1-5; D is perhaps TRBD1 (5 bases). Per the germline V gene, CDR1 is SQVTM and CDR2 is ANQGSEA. This CDR3 has 13 amino acids. Trimming took 5 bases from V and 4 from J, leaving 12 bases between them. CDR3 residues: CSVSGGGNQPQHF. DNA of the CDR3: TGCAGCGTTTCGGGGGGTGGGAATCAGCCCCAGCATTTT. Complete variable domain (other parts from reference TRBV29-1 and TRBJ1-5): SAVISQKPSRDICQRGTSLTIQCQVDSQVTMMFWYRQQPGQSLTLIATANQGSEATYESGFVIDKFPISRPNLTFSTLTVSNMSPEDSSIYLCSVSGGGNQPQHFGDGTRLSIL.

The CDR3 bases are TGCAGCGTGGGGCCGGCGACAGATACGCAGTATTTT. This sequence encodes CSVGPATDTQYF. This rearrangement joins TRBV29-1 to TRBJ2-3; D perhaps matches TRBD1 (5 bases). CDR1 is SQVTM and CDR2 is ANQGSEA in the germline V gene. CDR3 length: 12 residues. Trimming shortened V by 6 bases and J by 3 bases, and 10 bases separated the two germline ends.

This chain links TRBV6-5 with TRBJ2-4; possible D gene TRBD1, 5 bases. The tail of the sequence fits TRBJ2-7 better, so the J call may be wrong. The CDR3 covers 14 residues. The germline gives CDR1 MNHEY, CDR2 SVGAGI. Here the CDR3 reads CASSYSIQAYEQYF. CDR3 bases: TGTGCCAGCAGTTACTCGATACAGGCGTACGAGCAGTACTTC.

V is TRBV12-5 and J is TRBJ1-5; 7 positions agree with TRBD1. The CDR3 runs to 15 residues. V dropped 6 bases and J dropped 2; count of bases not matched to a gene: 7. Germline lookup yields CDR1 LGHNT and CDR2 FRNRAP. The CDR3 nucleotides read TGTGCTAGTGGGCTGACAGGGTCTGGCAATCAGCCCCAGCATTTT. Amino acids: CASGLTGSGNQPQHF.

This clonotype has just a few counts. The J gene is TRBJ2-1, the V gene TRBV12-3 or TRBV12-4, with TRBD2 identical over 10 bases. Unmatched junction bases numbered 16, after V lost 2 bases and J lost 12 bases. The CDR3 has 17 residues. The CDR3 loop reads CASSLQAAASGSLVQFF. CDR3 nucleotides: TGTGCCAGCAGTTTACAAGCCGCGGCTAGCGGGAGCCTAGTGCAGTTCTTC.

This sequence joins TRBV6-1 and TRBJ1-2, with D unresolved. Trimming stripped 1 base from V and 8 bases from J, with 8 bases between. This CDR3 is built from 12 residues. Germline V gives CDR1 MNHNS, CDR2 SASEGT. CDR3 nucleotide sequence: TGTGCCAGCAGTGAAGGGAATCCAGGCTACACCTTC. It specifies CASSEGNPGYTF.

In DNA form, the CDR3 reads TGTGCTAGTGGTTTGGTTACGGCTAGAAGAGATACGCAGTATTTT. Residues: CASGLVTARRDTQYF. The J gene is TRBJ2-3, the V gene TRBV12-5; unclear D gene. Between the trimmed V and J ends, which lost 0 bases and 5 bases, there was a span of 12 bases. From germline, CDR1 is LGHNT and CDR2 FRNRAP. This CDR3 contains 15 residues.

The chain combines TRBV12-3 or TRBV12-4 with TRBJ2-5; either TRBD1 or TRBD2 may fit D (5 bases each). V gave up 3 bases and J gave up 11 bases, with 13 bases separating them. The CDR3 runs 12 residues. The CDR3 loop is CASSFGGAEQYF. Written as DNA, the CDR3 is TGTGCCAGCAGTTTTGGGGGAGCTGAGCAGTACTTC.

The V and J genes are TRBV7-6 and TRBJ2-5; 9 nucleotides agree with TRBD1. This CDR3 is built from 17 residues. Losses at the gene ends were 3 bases for V and 5 bases for J; bases not matched to a gene: 13. Germline V gene lookup returns CDR1 SGHVS and CDR2 FNYEAQ. The CDR3: CASSFRRVRDRDETQYF. For the CDR3, the DNA is TGTGCCAGCAGCTTCCGTCGGGTCCGGGACAGGGACGAGACCCAGTACTTC.

This clonotype has ten or more counts. The V call is TRBV20-1, the J call TRBJ2-1; 7 positions match TRBD1. The CDR3 sequence is 16 residues long. V was clipped by 0 bases and J by 6 bases; unmatched bases: 11. Looked up from germline, CDR1 is DFQATT and CDR2 is SNEGSKA (reference sequence). This chain's CDR3 is CSARDALRDSLNEQFF. Here the CDR3 DNA reads TGCAGTGCTAGAGATGCTCTCCGGGACAGCCTCAATGAGCAGTTCTTC.

The J gene is TRBJ2-4, the V gene TRBV5-1; perhaps TRBD1 as D (6 bases). The J call may be mistaken, given a closer DNA end match to TRBJ2-7. Germline CDR1 SGHRS, CDR2 YFSETQ. CDR3 size: 14 residues. CDR3 in amino acids: CASSLVTGTNEQYF. CDR3 in DNA: TGCGCCAGCAGCTTGGTTACAGGGACAAACGAGCAGTACTTC.

The genes are TRBV7-2 and TRBJ2-7, with D uncertain. Germline CDR1 reads SGHTA; CDR2 reads FQGNSA. V was clipped by 7 bases and J by 0 bases, with 7 bases between them. This CDR3 region has 12 residues. The CDR3 coding sequence is TGTGCCAGCACGGCAGCCTCCTACGAGCAGTACTTC. Translation gives CASTAASYEQYF.

The chain joins TRBV5-1 to TRBJ2-7; TRBD1 or TRBD2 may be the D gene (5 bases each). Trimming stripped 4 bases from V and 1 base from J, with 15 bases between. The germline V gene encodes CDR1 SGHRS and CDR2 YFSETQ. This CDR3 has 15 residues. CDR3 nucleotide sequence: TGCGCCAGCAGCAAAAACCGGGACCCATCCTACGAGCAGTACTTC. The encoded protein is CASSKNRDPSYEQYF.

Comments on this clonotype: The germline gene is not matched at one end of the junction; a read error may be the cause. The J gene is TRBJ1-3, the V gene TRBV6-6, with D hard to call. The germline V gene has CDR1 MNHNY and CDR2 SVGAGI (reference sequence). This CDR3 contains 13 residues. The CDR3 reads CASSPLSGNTIYF. For the CDR3, the DNA is TGTGCCAGCAGTCCACTCTCTGGGAACACCATATATTTT.

This clonotype was picked up one time. As the CDR3 is not closed by the conserved phenylalanine or tryptophan, this likely results from a read error. The rearrangement links TRBV9 to TRBJ2-4; 8 bases match TRBD1. The J call may be mistaken, given a closer DNA end match to TRBJ2-7. Germline V gene data show CDR1 as SGDLS and CDR2 as YYNGEE. The CDR3 is 16 residues long. This CDR3 is CASSEAGTGRIYEQYC. As DNA, the CDR3 is TGTGCCAGCAGCGAGGCCGGGACAGGTCGAATCTACGAGCAGTACTGC.

This clonotype was counted between two and nine times. The chain joins TRBV29-1 to TRBJ2-7; 7 bases agree with TRBD1. This CDR3 comprises 15 residues. The germline V gene encodes CDR1 SQVTM and CDR2 ANQGSEA. Trimming took 0 bases from V and 5 from J; bases not matched to a gene: 10. The chain's CDR3 is CSVEDRTGGLNEQYF. The DNA of the CDR3 is TGCAGCGTTGAAGACAGGACAGGTGGACTGAACGAGCAGTACTTC.

This clonotype was detected only a few times. The chain recombines TRBV12-3 or TRBV12-4 with TRBJ1-1, with 8 bases matching TRBD1. CDR3 length: 14 amino acids. Trimming at V came to 1 base and at J to 5 bases, leaving 3 bases not matched to a gene. Here the CDR3 reads CASSLVRDRTEAFF. DNA for the CDR3: TGTGCCAGCAGTTTAGTCCGGGACAGGACTGAAGCTTTCTTT.

This clonotype was detected a few times. The gene calls are TRBV10-3 and TRBJ1-2; no clear D. CDR1 is ENHRY, CDR2 SYGVKD, per germline. The CDR3 runs to 14 residues. Trimming stripped 4 bases from V and 3 bases from J, with 12 bases between. The CDR3 sequence: CAISAEPAYYGYTF. The CDR3 DNA follows: TGTGCCATCAGTGCAGAGCCCGCGTACTATGGCTACACCTTC.